This T cell receptor (beta chain) emerged from a study of OX40 agonist ivuxolimab in advanced cancers. Clones were read by immunoSEQ multiplex PCR, and TCRdb kept only the in-frame ones, dropping some. Here the sample spans nearly 65,000 clones, 91% being singletons. Study-wide results and caveats: Average numbers of expanded clones were greater in CD8+ T cells than in CD4+.

Cycle 7 day 1, cycle 4 day 1, and baseline were the timepoints at which blood was sampled. The CDR3 runs 15 residues. The V and J ends lost 0 bases and 4 bases, in that order; junction bases with no gene match: 3. Germline CDR1 and CDR2: SGDLS and YYNGEE. For this clone: The antigen is unknown.

The TCR was taken from an adult with an advanced solid tumor such as melanoma, head and neck, liver or kidney cancer. The starting material was CD4+ or CD8+ T cells sorted from blood, obtained in a trial of the OX40 agonist ivuxolimab. The chain couples TRBV9 to TRBJ2-1; 8 bases match TRBD2. As DNA, the CDR3 is TGTGCCAGCAGCGTAGGTAGCGGGAAATACAATGAGCAGTTCTTC. Residues: CASSVGSGKYNEQFF.